These 21 T cell receptor beta chains were all obtained from the same sample, sequenced in a study of cytomegalovirus exposure and HLA in healthy donors. The PCR had 60 Vbeta and 13 Jbeta primers. Profiled with immunoSEQ multiplex PCR; TCRdb holds only in-frame clones, not every one. The sample has some 140,000 clones, 73% seen once. The sample consisted of PBMCs. The receptors were sampled from a woman aged 40 to 50 in good health and CMV-seronegative.

The chain carries TRBV29-1 and TRBJ1-2; TRBD1 might be the D (6 bases). CDR3 length: 13 residues. The germline CDR1 and CDR2 sequences are SQVTM and ANQGSEA. The V end lost 5 bases, the J end lost 8 bases, and 18 bases lay between the germline ends. The CDR3 coding sequence is TGCAGCGTTTCAGGGGTTTTAACGGTCGGCTACACCTTC. It codes for CSVSGVLTVGYTF.

This chain links TRBV27 with TRBJ1-5, with 7 bases identical to TRBD1. The CDR3 runs 14 residues. Germline V gene sequence: CDR1 MNHEY, CDR2 SMNVEV (reference sequence). The junction had 8 bases not matched to a gene; V was cut back by 6 bases and J by 6 bases. The CDR3 DNA reads as TGTGCCAGCAGCCACAGGGGCCGGGGTCAGCCCCAGCATTTT. Residues: CASSHRGRGQPQHF.

V and J are TRBV4-2 and TRBJ2-3, with TRBD2 matching 9 bases. After removal of 0 bases from V and 6 bases from J, the junction contained 4 bases not matched to a gene. The germline V gene encodes CDR1 LGHNA and CDR2 YNFKEQ. This CDR3 spans 15 amino acids. DNA of the CDR3: TGTGCCAGCAGCCAAGATCGCGGGGGGGCCGATACGCAGTATTTT. It yields the protein CASSQDRGGADTQYF.

This clone was recorded once. The genes are TRBV4-2 and TRBJ2-2; TRBD1 agrees at 12 bases. After removal of 0 bases from V and 7 bases from J, the junction contained 9 bases not matched to a gene. The CDR3 is 18 residues long. Germline CDR1 is LGHNA and CDR2 is YNFKEQ. The CDR3 coding sequence is TGTGCCAGCAGCCAAGATGGTGGGACAGGGGGCTGGGTCGGGGAGCTGTTTTTT. Translation: CASSQDGGTGGWVGELFF.

The chain is built from TRBV27 and TRBJ2-5; D is perhaps TRBD1 (5 bases). The CDR3 sequence is 17 residues long. Germline CDR1 is MNHEY and CDR2 is SMNVEV (reference sequence). Trimming pared 3 bases from V and 4 bases from J, leaving 21 bases between. The CDR3 loop reads CASSFVSPGPVGETQYF. In DNA form, the CDR3 reads TGTGCCAGCAGTTTCGTGTCACCAGGGCCCGTCGGAGAGACCCAGTACTTC.

V usage is TRBV6-1 and J usage is TRBJ1-5, with a tentative D call TRBD1 (6 bases). Germline loops: CDR1 MNHNS, CDR2 SASEGT. The CDR3 extends over 15 amino acids. V shed 6 bases and J shed 6 bases, with 18 bases lying between them. The CDR3 here is CASSNDYRVGQPQHF. The CDR3 coding sequence is TGTGCCAGCAGCAACGACTACAGGGTGGGTCAGCCCCAGCATTTT.

The table lists this clone with a few counts. V usage is TRBV6-5 and J usage is TRBJ1-5; D remains unclear. The germline gives CDR1 MNHEY, CDR2 SVGAGI. Trimming removed 6 bases from V and 0 bases from J, with 6 bases in between. This CDR3 has 13 residues. CDR3 coding DNA: TGTGCCAGCAGACAGTTTAGCAATCAGCCCCAGCATTTT. Translation: CASRQFSNQPQHF.

Note on this clone: The CDR3 end shows no conserved phenylalanine or tryptophan, and so a read error is likely. The chain uses TRBV4-1 and TRBJ1-1; D unresolved. The CDR3 has 14 residues. V was cut by 3 bases and J by 0 bases, with 8 bases left in between. Germline V gene data show CDR1 as MGHRA and CDR2 as YSYEKL. The DNA for the CDR3 is TGCGCCAGCAGCCACAACAGCATGAACACTGAAGCTTTCCTT. Translated: CASSHNSMNTEAFL.

This chain's CDR3 is CSVQRAQFQETQYF. CDR3 bases: TGCAGCGTTCAGCGAGCACAATTCCAAGAGACCCAGTACTTC. The rearrangement joins TRBV29-1 to TRBJ2-5; D gene ambiguous. CDR1 and CDR2 from the germline V gene are SQVTM and ANQGSEA. V lost 5 bases and J lost 1, with 14 bases in between. The CDR3 covers 14 residues.

V and J are TRBV5-1 and TRBJ1-2; possibly TRBD1 for D (6 bases). The V gene's germline CDR1 is SGHRS and CDR2 YFSETQ. The CDR3 spans 15 residues. V lost 4 bases to trimming and J lost 8 bases, with 21 bases between them. Here the CDR3 DNA reads TGCGCCAGCAGCCCGGAGTCGCGGGGGGCGGAGGGCTACACCTTC. Translated: CASSPESRGAEGYTF.

This sequence joins TRBV13 and TRBJ2-3, with TRBD2 matching 10 bases. Germline CDR1 PRHDT, CDR2 FYEKMQ (reference sequence). After removal of 0 bases from V and 5 bases from J, the junction contained 11 bases not matched to a gene. The CDR3 loop spans 18 amino acids. The CDR3 loop is CASSLGLAGVRPGDTQYF. In DNA, the CDR3 is TGTGCCAGCAGCTTAGGGCTAGCGGGGGTCCGCCCCGGAGATACGCAGTATTTT.

This sequence joins TRBV7-9 and TRBJ1-1; a weak D match, TRBD1 (5 bases). The germline V gene has CDR1 SEHNR and CDR2 FQNEAQ (reference sequence). This CDR3 is 14 amino acids long. Trimming removed 6 bases at V and 4 bases at J, with 15 bases between. The CDR3 region is CASRKGIWGTEAFF. DNA of the CDR3: TGTGCCAGCAGGAAGGGGATATGGGGCACTGAAGCTTTCTTT.

Only a few counts were recorded for this clone. CDR3 sequence reads: CATSRGFGDSGRLEAFF. CDR3 in DNA: TGTGCCACCAGCAGAGGATTTGGGGACAGTGGGCGCCTTGAAGCTTTCTTT. The chain has TRBV15 and TRBJ1-1, with TRBD1 matching over 7 bases. V shed 1 base, J shed 7 bases, and the junction held 15 bases outside the gene matches. Germline values: CDR1 LNHNV, CDR2 YYDKDF (reference sequence). CDR3 length equals 17 residues.

This clone was detected only a few times. This sequence joins TRBV2 and TRBJ1-1, with D possibly matching TRBD1 (6 bases). The V end lost 7 bases, the J end lost 1 base, and 13 bases lay between the germline ends. This CDR3 region has 14 residues. Germline CDR1 reads SNHLY; CDR2 reads FYNNEI. Here the CDR3 reads CASMYQQGNTEAFF. CDR3 sequence (DNA): TGTGCCAGCATGTATCAACAGGGGAACACTGAAGCTTTCTTT.

A few counts support this clone. The chain couples TRBV5-6 to TRBJ2-7; 9 bases agree with TRBD1. The CDR3 is 16 amino acids. V was pared by 0 bases and J by 6 bases, with 10 bases of the junction left unmatched. Germline V gene lookup returns CDR1 SGHDT and CDR2 YYEEEE. The CDR3 DNA follows: TGTGCCAGCAGCTTGGCGGGACAGGGTCTCTCGAGCGAGCAGTACTTC. Its translation is CASSLAGQGLSSEQYF. The full variable domain, rest sourced from reference TRBV5-6 and TRBJ2-7, is DAGVTQSPTHLIKTRGQQVTLRCSPKSGHDTVSWYQQALGQGPQFIFQYYEEEERQRGNFPDRFSGHQFPNYSSELNVNALLLGDSALYLCASSLAGQGLSSEQYFGPGTRLTVT.

This chain uses TRBV15 with TRBJ1-1, with D perhaps TRBD1 (5 bases). The germline V gene encodes CDR1 LNHNV and CDR2 YYDKDF (reference sequence). Trimming removed 5 bases at V and 8 bases at J, with 12 bases between. The CDR3 covers 12 residues. Here the CDR3 reads CATSWGSGEAFF. As DNA, the CDR3 is TGTGCCACCAGCTGGGGATCAGGGGAAGCTTTCTTT. The full variable domain, rest sourced from reference TRBV15 and TRBJ1-1, is DAMVIQNPRYQVTQFGKPVTLSCSQTLNHNVMYWYQQKSSQAPKLLFHYYDKDFNNEADTPDNFQSRRPNTSFCFLDIRSPGLGDTAMYLCATSWGSGEAFFGQGTRLTVV.

The CDR3 DNA follows: TGTGCCAGCAGCTTAGGTCGGGTTGGATACGAGCAGTACTTC. It yields the protein CASSLGRVGYEQYF. V is TRBV7-8 and J is TRBJ2-7; D gene unclear. Per germline, CDR1 SGHVS and CDR2 FQNEAQ. The CDR3 extends over 14 amino acids. Trimming removed 1 base at V and 4 bases at J, with 11 bases between.

The gene calls are TRBV6-5 and TRBJ2-3; tentatively, D is TRBD1 (5 bases). This CDR3 spans 14 amino acids. Germline V CDR1 and CDR2: MNHEY, SVGAGI. V was clipped by 10 bases and J by 0 bases, with 14 bases between them. This chain's CDR3 is CATEGSGSTDTQYF. CDR3 nucleotides: TGTGCCACCGAAGGATCAGGGAGCACAGATACGCAGTATTTT.

This rearrangement joins TRBV6-6 to TRBJ1-4; TRBD1 aligns across 7 bases. This CDR3 spans 15 amino acids. Per germline, CDR1 MNHNY and CDR2 SVGAGI (reference sequence). V trimming: 2 bases; J trimming: 5 bases; junction bases outside the gene matches: 5. Written as DNA, the CDR3 is TGTGCCAGCAGTTACACGGGACAGCCGAATGAAAAACTGTTTTTT. Protein sequence: CASSYTGQPNEKLFF.

This chain connects TRBV7-9 to TRBJ2-6, with D possibly being TRBD2 (6 bases). The germline V gene has CDR1 SEHNR and CDR2 FQNEAQ (reference sequence). The CDR3 contains 15 residues. V dropped 9 bases and J dropped 1 base, with 13 bases sitting between them. CDR3 nucleotides: TGTGCCAGGGAGGGCGTACTATCTGGGGCCAACGTCCTGACTTTC. Translating it yields CAREGVLSGANVLTF.

This chain joins TRBV7-2 and TRBJ1-2; D unclear. The CDR3 runs to 12 residues. V lost 0 bases, J lost 4 bases, and 3 bases lay in between. Germline V lookup: CDR1 SGHTA, CDR2 FQGNSA. The CDR3 loop reads CASSLAAYGYTF. CDR3 nucleotide sequence: TGTGCCAGCAGCTTAGCGGCCTATGGCTACACCTTC. The complete variable domain, with remaining parts taken from reference TRBV7-2 and TRBJ1-2, reads GAGVSQSPSNKVTEKGKDVELRCDPISGHTALYWYRQSLGQGLEFLIYFQGNSAPDKSGLPSDRFSAERTGGSVSTLTIQRTQQEDSAVYLCASSLAAYGYTFGSGTRLTVV.